The clone carrying this T cell receptor (beta chain) was detected only a few times. TCRdb called the 5' RACE reads again in MiXCR, with one record for every CDR3 protein. The sample has a few hundred thousand distinct CDR3 sequences, over 20% seen once. The data were taken from a study of T-cell memory formation after mild COVID-19. Trimming cost V 5 bases and J 3 bases; bases outside gene matches: 3. This CDR3 is 14 amino acids long. Germline loops: CDR1 SGHTA, CDR2 FQGNSA. Sequences were obtained from PBMCs or a T cell subset sorted from them (not recorded which). The chain links TRBV7-2 to TRBJ1-5; 8 nucleotides match TRBD1. The TCR was taken from an adult woman who had mild COVID-19 (a few samples of this study predate the infection). Cell type and time point are not known. CDR3: CASSRTGNNQPQHF. The CDR3 DNA follows: TGTGCCAGCAGCCGGACAGGGAACAATCAGCCCCAGCATTTT. Full variable domain (outside the CDR3, taken from reference TRBV7-2 and TRBJ1-5): GAGVSQSPSNKVTEKGKDVELRCDPISGHTALYWYRQSLGQGLEFLIYFQGNSAPDKSGLPSDRFSAERTGGSVSTLTIQRTQQEDSAVYLCASSRTGNNQPQHFGDGTRLSIL.